Following are 17 T cell receptor beta chains from one sample sequenced in a study of cytomegalovirus exposure and HLA in healthy donors (dated by TCRdb to about 2017). Library generation was performed with the immunoSEQ multiplex PCR assay. In TCRdb, the immuneACCESS table is reduced to in-frame sequences with V and J assigned. These tables do not hold every clone; where another copy was compared, an unresolved V gene accounts for under half, and the others remain unexplained. This sample holds 110,000 or so clones; approximately 88% were observed only once. The ten biggest clones cover 1.5% to 2% of the sample. The sequenced material came from PBMCs. The receptors come from a man aged 18-30 years in good health and CMV-seronegative.

The chain is built from TRBV5-1 and TRBJ2-1; 8 nucleotides line up with TRBD2. The trim removed 5 bases at V and 5 bases at J, leaving 9 bases unmatched. The CDR3 runs 15 residues. CDR1 and CDR2 from the germline V gene are SGHRS and YFSETQ. DNA for the CDR3: TGCGCCAGCAGACTAAGCGGGAGAATGGACAATGAGCAGTTCTTC. Encoded protein: CASRLSGRMDNEQFF.

This clone was counted a single time. This rearrangement joins TRBV2 to TRBJ2-3; TRBD2 matches at 9 bases. V was pared by 4 bases and J by 4 bases, with 3 bases of the junction left unmatched. Germline V CDR1 and CDR2: SNHLY, FYNNEI. The CDR3 has 14 residues. CDR3 sequence: CASSVAGVSDTQYF. CDR3 nucleotides: TGTGCCAGCAGTGTAGCGGGAGTCTCAGATACGCAGTATTTT.

The sample holds a few counts of this clone. The V gene is TRBV18, the J gene TRBJ1-2; no clear D. The V end lost 5 bases, the J end lost 4 bases, and 26 bases lay between the germline ends. Germline CDR1 KGHSH, CDR2 LQKENI. The CDR3 length is 18 residues. CDR3: CASSAREVVQTSSYGYTF. The CDR3 bases are TGTGCCAGCTCAGCAAGGGAGGTCGTACAGACGTCTTCCTATGGCTACACCTTC.

V is TRBV7-9 and J is TRBJ1-1; TRBD1 agrees at 7 bases. The CDR3 spans 17 residues. Trimming at V came to 1 base and at J to 0 bases, leaving 8 bases not matched to a gene. In germline, CDR1 is SEHNR, CDR2 FQNEAQ (reference sequence). For the CDR3, the DNA is TGTGCCAGCAGCTTAGGAATCAGACAGGGCCTGAACACTGAAGCTTTCTTT. Its translation: CASSLGIRQGLNTEAFF.

V usage is TRBV5-6 and J usage is TRBJ1-2; 9 bases match TRBD1. The CDR3 is 15 residues long. CDR1 is SGHDT, CDR2 YYEEEE, per germline. V dropped 0 bases and J dropped 3; count of bases not matched to a gene: 3. The CDR3 is CASSLEGTGYYGYTF. In nucleotides, the CDR3 is TGTGCCAGCAGCTTGGAAGGGACAGGGTACTATGGCTACACCTTC.

The chain recombines TRBV10-3 with TRBJ2-2; D might be TRBD2 (6 bases). V was trimmed by 5 bases and J by 0 bases, leaving 10 bases between them. Per the germline V gene, CDR1 is ENHRY and CDR2 is SYGVKD. There are 15 residues in the CDR3. CDR3 in DNA: TGTGCCATCAGTTCCGGGACTCCGAACACCGGGGAGCTGTTTTTT. This gives the protein CAISSGTPNTGELFF.

This sequence joins TRBV6-5 and TRBJ2-3, with a tentative D call TRBD2 (6 bases). Germline values: CDR1 MNHEY, CDR2 SVGAGI. There are 14 residues in the CDR3. The V end was cut by 5 bases, the J end by 3 bases, with 12 bases between. CDR3 loop: CASSTYGGTDTQYF. CDR3 DNA sequence: TGTGCCAGCAGTACCTACGGGGGTACAGATACGCAGTATTTT.

This clone showed up just once. The chain has TRBV11-2 and TRBJ2-7; 8 positions match TRBD1. The CDR3 spans 14 residues. Trimming cost V 0 bases and J 7 bases; bases outside gene matches: 5. In germline, CDR1 is SGHAT, CDR2 FQNNGV. The chain's CDR3 is CASSLDRQGREQYF. In nucleotides, the CDR3 is TGTGCCAGCAGCTTAGATCGACAGGGGAGGGAGCAGTACTTC.

The genes are TRBV6-1 and TRBJ1-2; D is possibly TRBD1 (6 bases). This CDR3 is 13 amino acids long. V was shortened by 8 bases and J by 8 bases, with 18 bases between the two germline ends. Germline V lookup: CDR1 MNHNS, CDR2 SASEGT. CDR3 protein: CASESHRASGYTF. As DNA, the CDR3 is TGTGCCAGCGAGAGTCACAGGGCCAGCGGCTACACCTTC.

Note on this clone: Other DNA variants within this sample encode the same CDR3. The chain employs TRBV5-1 and TRBJ2-5, with a weak D call TRBD2 (5 bases). There are 13 residues in the CDR3. In germline, CDR1 is SGHRS, CDR2 YFSETQ. The V end was cut by 0 bases, the J end by 3 bases, with 6 bases between. This chain's CDR3 is CASSLGGEETQYF. The CDR3 DNA is TGCGCCAGCAGCTTGGGGGGAGAAGAGACCCAGTACTTC.

In its sample, this clone was seen once. The V and J genes are TRBV6-1 and TRBJ1-1; the D is unclear. V was cut by 8 bases and J by 4 bases, with 14 bases left in between. CDR1 MNHNS and CDR2 SASEGT come from the germline V gene. This CDR3 has 13 amino acids. CDR3 sequence: CASATGLSTEAFF. CDR3 bases: TGTGCCAGCGCTACTGGTTTGAGCACTGAAGCTTTCTTT.

The chain recombines TRBV28 with TRBJ2-6, with D perhaps matching TRBD1 (6 bases). V shed 2 bases and J shed 3 bases, with 14 bases lying between them. The CDR3 runs to 17 residues. Germline CDR1 MDHEN, CDR2 SYDVKM. The CDR3 spells CASSLAGVGGGANVLTF. The CDR3 DNA reads as TGTGCCAGCAGTTTAGCAGGGGTAGGCGGTGGGGCCAACGTCCTGACTTTC.

The chain employs TRBV13 and TRBJ1-3; D unclear. The V gene lost 1 base and the J gene lost 4 bases, with 5 bases spanning the gap. Germline CDR1 is PRHDT and CDR2 is FYEKMQ (reference sequence). The CDR3 sequence is 13 residues long. CDR3 loop: CASSLDPGNTIYF. CDR3 coding DNA: TGTGCCAGCAGCTTAGATCCGGGAAACACCATATATTTT.

This clone was observed a single time. The rearrangement links TRBV25-1 to TRBJ2-1; 7 nucleotides align to TRBD2. Germline-derived CDR1 and CDR2 are MGHDK and SYGVNS. Trimming cost V 2 bases and J 6 bases; bases outside gene matches: 10. This CDR3 comprises 16 residues. The CDR3 DNA sequence: TGTGCCAGCAGTGAAGACGGGCGGGAGCCTCCCAATGAGCAGTTCTTC. It translates to CASSEDGREPPNEQFF.

CDR3 protein: CASSLERSYEQYF. The CDR3 nucleotides are TGTGCCAGCAGCTTAGAACGGAGCTACGAGCAGTACTTC. The chain uses TRBV11-3 and TRBJ2-7; unclear D gene. Germline CDR1 is SGHNT and CDR2 is YENEEA. The CDR3 runs to 13 residues. Between the trimmed V and J ends, which lost 0 bases and 3 bases, there was a span of 6 bases.

The V and J genes are TRBV29-1 and TRBJ1-4, with a weak D call TRBD1 (5 bases). The CDR3 consists of 15 residues. V lost 3 bases and J lost 7, with 18 bases in between. Germline loops: CDR1 SQVTM, CDR2 ANQGSEA. The DNA for the CDR3 is TGCAGCGTTGAGGACACCACGTCTACTGGTGAAAAACTGTTTTTT. Amino acid sequence: CSVEDTTSTGEKLFF.

This chain links TRBV5-4 with TRBJ2-7; 8 nucleotides agree with TRBD1. The germline gives CDR1 SGHNT, CDR2 YYREEE (reference sequence). V lost 2 bases, J lost 0 bases, and 7 bases stayed unmatched. CDR3 length: 16 residues. CDR3 DNA sequence: TGTGCCAGCAGCTTCAAGCCGGGACAGGCCTCCTACGAGCAGTACTTC. It yields the protein CASSFKPGQASYEQYF.